This paragraph reports one TCR beta chain. Its specificity is not known. A much more abundant neighbour one base away suggests this may be a read error. This entry comes from a study of tumor and adjacent non-tumor tissue in lung cancer. Findings and limits, study-wide: In normal lung, the top 100 clones were significantly more dominant than in tumor. Compared with tumor, normal lung showed significantly lower TCR diversity.

The library came from three nested PCR rounds adapted from ARM-PCR protocols. TCRdb re-called the multiplex PCR reads through MiXCR, storing one row per CDR3 protein. The sample includes around 120,000 distinct CDR3 sequences, over 65% of them seen just once. Germline V gives CDR1 LGHNA, CDR2 YSLEER. The CDR3 is made up of 17 amino acids. RNA was extracted from bulk tissue without any cell sorting. Donors were chemotherapy-naive, newly diagnosed lung cancer surgical patients in China, August–late 2014. The sample taken for sequencing was lung tumor tissue. J is TRBJ2-3 and V is TRBV4-3, with D possibly TRBD1 on 5 matching bases. This TCR was sampled from a man in his thirties or forties with non-small cell lung cancer. The CDR3 region has the DNA TGCGCCTGCAGCCAAGATATAGGGGTCGGTGGAACAGATACGCAGTATTTT. Amino acids: CACSQDIGVGGTDTQYF.